Following are 4 T cell receptor beta chains from one sample sequenced in a study of T-cell memory formation after mild COVID-19 (TCRdb year 2021). Libraries were prepared through 5' RACE. Sequenced using an Illumina NovaSeq 6000. The raw public reads went through TCRdb reprocessing: fastp at Q25, MiXCR clone calling, in-frame beta chains kept. Identical CDR3 protein sequences are pooled into one entry, listed with their most common genes and DNA. The sample records roughly 400,000 distinct CDR3 sequences, more than 15% of which are singletons. The ten top clones hold about 22% of the sample. Sequenced sample: PBMCs or a T cell subset sorted from them (not recorded which). Receptors originate from a man aged 18 to 35 who had mild COVID-19 (a few samples of this study predate the infection). The sample titles of this study are shuffled in the database, so cell type and time point are left out; the donor was told from shared clones.

This chain connects TRBV20-1 to TRBJ2-5; 10 nucleotides agree with TRBD2. The V gene end was trimmed by 6 bases and the J gene end by 5 bases; junction bases not matched to a gene: 9. The CDR3 totals 14 residues. Germline values: CDR1 DFQATT, CDR2 SNEGSKA (reference sequence). CDR3 nucleotides: TGCAGTGCCTCGAGCGGGGGGGCTTCCGAGACCCAGTACTTC. Its protein is CSASSGGASETQYF.

This clonotype occurred many times. The CDR3 loop is CASSLDPRASGGAVADTQYF. The CDR3 DNA reads TGCGCCAGCAGCTTGGACCCGCGGGCTAGCGGGGGGGCCGTAGCAGATACGCAGTATTTT. The rearrangement joins TRBV5-1 to TRBJ2-3, with TRBD2 identical over 12 bases. V lost 0 bases and J lost 4; bases outside the gene matches: 15. Germline V gene data show CDR1 as SGHRS and CDR2 as YFSETQ. The CDR3 loop spans 20 amino acids.

The rearrangement links TRBV3-1 to TRBJ2-7; D is uncertain. V was clipped by 4 bases and J by 2 bases, with 18 bases between them. CDR1 is LGHDT, CDR2 YNNKEL, per germline (reference sequence). The CDR3 loop spans 16 amino acids. The CDR3 loop reads CASSPRRLETPYEQYF. For the CDR3, the DNA is TGTGCCAGCAGCCCTCGGCGACTCGAGACCCCCTACGAGCAGTACTTC.

This clonotype came up a few times. V and J are TRBV7-9 and TRBJ1-5; D is unclear. The CDR3 runs 15 residues. CDR1 is SEHNR and CDR2 is FQNEAQ in the germline V gene (reference sequence). The germline V and J ends were trimmed by 1 base and 3 bases, with 10 bases remaining between them. For the CDR3, the DNA is TGTGCCAGCAGCTTAGACGGACGCGACAATCAGCCCCAGCATTTT. The encoded protein is CASSLDGRDNQPQHF.